The T cell receptor beta chain under discussion was sequenced for a study of T cells in Graves' hyperthyroidism and ophthalmopathy. Study information: Upon initial diagnosis and before any treatment, peripheral blood was collected.

RNA transcripts provided the source from which TCR beta CDR3 regions were amplified. An initial round of RT-PCR targeting the TCR CDR3 relied on the HTBI primer set. TCRdb independently ran MiXCR on the multiplex PCR reads; one entry per CDR3 protein. Of around 540,000 distinct CDR3 sequences in the sample, approximately 16% were seen once. Points on this clonotype: At one of its ends the junction is not consistent with the germline gene, which may arise from a read error.

The germline V gene encodes CDR1 MNHEY and CDR2 SVGEGT. The CDR3 has 12 residues. Material for sequencing was blood. The clonotype was recovered from a woman aged 30 to 39 with Graves' ophthalmopathy. This sequence joins TRBV6-2 or TRBV6-3 and TRBJ2-5; no reliable D call. CDR3 DNA: TGTGCCAGCGGTTACCCACAAGAGACCCAGTACTTC. Protein product: CASGYPQETQYF.